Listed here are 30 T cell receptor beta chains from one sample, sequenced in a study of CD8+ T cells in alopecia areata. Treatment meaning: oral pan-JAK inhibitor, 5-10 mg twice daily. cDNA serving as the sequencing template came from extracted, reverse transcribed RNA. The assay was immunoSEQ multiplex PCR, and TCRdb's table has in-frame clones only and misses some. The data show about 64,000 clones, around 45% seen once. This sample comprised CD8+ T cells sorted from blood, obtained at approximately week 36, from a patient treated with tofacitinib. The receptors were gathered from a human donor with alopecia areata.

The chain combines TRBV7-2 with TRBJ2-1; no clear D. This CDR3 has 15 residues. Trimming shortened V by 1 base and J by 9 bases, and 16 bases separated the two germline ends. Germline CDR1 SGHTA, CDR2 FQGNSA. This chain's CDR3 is CASSLVDHERVEQFF. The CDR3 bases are TGTGCCAGCAGCTTAGTTGACCATGAGCGTGTTGAGCAGTTCTTC. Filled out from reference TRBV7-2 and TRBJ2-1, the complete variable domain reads GAGVSQSPSNKVTEKGKDVELRCDPISGHTALYWYRQSLGQGLEFLIYFQGNSAPDKSGLPSDRFSAERTGGSVSTLTIQRTQQEDSAVYLCASSLVDHERVEQFFGPGTRLTVL.

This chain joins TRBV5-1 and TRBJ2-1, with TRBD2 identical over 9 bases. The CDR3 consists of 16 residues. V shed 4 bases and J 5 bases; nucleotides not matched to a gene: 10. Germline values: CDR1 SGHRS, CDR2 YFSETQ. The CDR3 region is CASSQGASGTDNEQFF. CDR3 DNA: TGCGCCAGCAGCCAAGGGGCTAGCGGGACAGACAATGAGCAGTTCTTC.

This chain's CDR3 is CSAADSHEQYF. CDR3 sequence (DNA): TGCAGTGCCGCGGACAGCCACGAGCAGTACTTC. The V call is TRBV20-1, the J call TRBJ2-7, with D maybe TRBD1 (6 bases). The germline V gene has CDR1 DFQATT and CDR2 SNEGSKA (reference sequence). The CDR3 length is 11 residues. V lost 6 bases, J lost 5 bases, and 11 bases lay in between.

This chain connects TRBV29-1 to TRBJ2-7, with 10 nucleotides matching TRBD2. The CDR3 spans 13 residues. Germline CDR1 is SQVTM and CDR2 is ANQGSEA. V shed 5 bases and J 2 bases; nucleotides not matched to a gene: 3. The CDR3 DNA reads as TGCAGCGTTCGGCTAGCGGGGGCCTACGAGCAGTACTTC. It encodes CSVRLAGAYEQYF.

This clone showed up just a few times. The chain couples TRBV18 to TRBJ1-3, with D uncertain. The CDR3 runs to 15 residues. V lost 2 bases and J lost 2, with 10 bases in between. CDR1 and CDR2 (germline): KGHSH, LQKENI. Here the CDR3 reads CASSPGAGTGNTIYF. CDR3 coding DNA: TGTGCCAGCTCACCAGGCGCAGGTACTGGAAACACCATATATTTT.

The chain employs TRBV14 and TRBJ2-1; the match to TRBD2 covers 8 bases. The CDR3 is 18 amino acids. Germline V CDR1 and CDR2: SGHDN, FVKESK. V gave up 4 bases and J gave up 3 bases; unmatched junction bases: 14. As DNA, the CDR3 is TGTGCCAGCAGCCCGACGTGGGGCGGGAGGACAATCTACAATGAGCAGTTCTTC. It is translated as CASSPTWGGRTIYNEQFF.

CDR3 residues: CASSSGGEKTYEQYF. Here the CDR3 DNA reads TGTGCCAGCAGCAGCGGCGGTGAGAAAACCTACGAGCAGTACTTC. The V gene is TRBV7-9, the J gene TRBJ2-7; D is possibly TRBD2 (5 bases). CDR1 is SEHNR and CDR2 is FQNEAQ in the germline V gene (reference sequence). The CDR3 is 15 residues long. V dropped 5 bases and J dropped 2 bases, with 16 bases sitting between them.

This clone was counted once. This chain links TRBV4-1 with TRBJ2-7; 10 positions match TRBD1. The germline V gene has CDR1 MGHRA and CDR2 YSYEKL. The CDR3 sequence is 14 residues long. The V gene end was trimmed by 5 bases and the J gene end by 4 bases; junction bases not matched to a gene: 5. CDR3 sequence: CASSFRDRGYEQYF. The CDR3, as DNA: TGCGCCAGCAGCTTTCGGGACAGGGGTTACGAGCAGTACTTC.

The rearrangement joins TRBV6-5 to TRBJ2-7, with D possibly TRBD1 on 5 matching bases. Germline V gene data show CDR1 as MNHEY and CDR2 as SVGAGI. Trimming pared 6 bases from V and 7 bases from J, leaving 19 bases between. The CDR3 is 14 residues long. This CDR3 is CASSLADKLGEQYF. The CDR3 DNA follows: TGTGCCAGCAGCCTTGCGGACAAGCTGGGGGAGCAGTACTTC.

The chain's CDR3 is CATRIGLGESGNEQFF. CDR3 bases: TGTGCCACCCGCATAGGTCTGGGGGAGTCGGGCAATGAGCAGTTCTTC. The chain is built from TRBV10-3 and TRBJ2-1, with D possibly called TRBD1 or TRBD2 (5 bases each). This CDR3 is 16 amino acids long. Trimming took 10 bases from V and 6 from J, leaving 25 bases between them. The germline V gene has CDR1 ENHRY and CDR2 SYGVKD.

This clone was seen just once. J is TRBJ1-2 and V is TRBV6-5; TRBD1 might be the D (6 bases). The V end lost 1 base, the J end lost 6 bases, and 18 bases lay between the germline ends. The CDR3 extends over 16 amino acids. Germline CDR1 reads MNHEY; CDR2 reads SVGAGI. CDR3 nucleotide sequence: TGTGCCAGCAGTTACTTGGGACATAAAACGGGGGATGGCTACACCTTC. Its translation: CASSYLGHKTGDGYTF.

CDR3 bases: TGCGCCAGCAGCCGAAGGACAGTGGACCTCCTAAACTATGGCTACACCTTC. Translated, it gives CASSRRTVDLLNYGYTF. This rearrangement joins TRBV4-1 to TRBJ1-2, with a possible D match to TRBD1 (6 bases). Germline loops: CDR1 MGHRA, CDR2 YSYEKL. The V gene lost 4 bases and the J gene lost 2 bases, with 20 bases spanning the gap. This CDR3 is built from 17 residues.

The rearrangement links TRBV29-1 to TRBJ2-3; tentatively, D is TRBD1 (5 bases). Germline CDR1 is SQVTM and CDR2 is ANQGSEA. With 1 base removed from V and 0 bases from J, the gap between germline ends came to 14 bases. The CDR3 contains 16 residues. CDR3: CSVEVITGTSTDTQYF. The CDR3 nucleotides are TGCAGCGTTGAAGTAATTACAGGTACCAGCACAGATACGCAGTATTTT.

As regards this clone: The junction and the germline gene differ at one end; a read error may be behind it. CDR3 in amino acids: CASSPGQGSYNGQFF. Written as DNA, the CDR3 is TGTGCCAGCTCACCGGGACAGGGTTCCTACAATGGGCAGTTCTTC. The chain joins TRBV18 to TRBJ2-1, with TRBD1 matching 9 bases. The CDR3 runs 15 residues. CDR1 and CDR2 from the germline V gene are KGHSH and LQKENI.

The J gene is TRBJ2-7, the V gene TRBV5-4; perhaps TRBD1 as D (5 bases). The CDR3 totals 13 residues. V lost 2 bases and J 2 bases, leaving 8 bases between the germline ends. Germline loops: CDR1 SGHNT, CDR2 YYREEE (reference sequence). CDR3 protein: CASSFGQAYEQYF. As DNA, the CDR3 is TGTGCCAGCAGCTTTGGACAAGCCTACGAGCAGTACTTC. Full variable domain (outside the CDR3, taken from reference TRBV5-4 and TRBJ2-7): ETGVTQSPTHLIKTRGQQVTLRCSSQSGHNTVSWYQQALGQGPQFIFQYYREEENGRGNFPPRFSGLQFPNYSSELNVNALELDDSALYLCASSFGQAYEQYFGPGTRLTVT.

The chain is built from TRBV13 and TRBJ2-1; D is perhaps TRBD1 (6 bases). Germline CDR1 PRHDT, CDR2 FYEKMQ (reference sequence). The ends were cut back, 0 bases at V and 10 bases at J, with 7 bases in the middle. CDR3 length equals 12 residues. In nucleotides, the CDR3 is TGTGCCAGCAGCTTAGGGGACAGAGAGCAGTTCTTC. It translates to CASSLGDREQFF.

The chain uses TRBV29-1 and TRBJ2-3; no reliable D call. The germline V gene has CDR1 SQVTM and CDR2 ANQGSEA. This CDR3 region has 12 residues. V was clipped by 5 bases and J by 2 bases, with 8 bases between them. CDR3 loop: CSVSATTDTQYF. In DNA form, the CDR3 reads TGCAGCGTTAGCGCCACCACAGATACGCAGTATTTT.

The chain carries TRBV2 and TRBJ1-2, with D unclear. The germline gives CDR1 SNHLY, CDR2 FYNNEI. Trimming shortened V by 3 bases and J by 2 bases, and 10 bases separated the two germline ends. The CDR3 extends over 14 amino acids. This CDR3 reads CASSDFSVNYGYTF. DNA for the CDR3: TGTGCCAGCAGTGACTTTAGCGTGAACTATGGCTACACCTTC.

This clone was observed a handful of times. The CDR3 sequence: CASSLGGNIQYF. The CDR3 coding sequence is TGTGCCAGCAGCTTAGGTGGAAACATTCAGTACTTC. The rearrangement links TRBV11-2 to TRBJ2-4; D unresolved. The CDR3 consists of 12 residues. Germline V gives CDR1 SGHAT, CDR2 FQNNGV. V lost 1 base to trimming and J lost 6 bases, with 4 bases between them.

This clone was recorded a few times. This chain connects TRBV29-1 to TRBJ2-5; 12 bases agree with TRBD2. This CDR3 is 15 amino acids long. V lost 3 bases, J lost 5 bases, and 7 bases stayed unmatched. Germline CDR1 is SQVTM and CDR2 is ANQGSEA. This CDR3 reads CSVDLAGGGVETQYF. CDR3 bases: TGCAGCGTTGACCTAGCGGGAGGGGGCGTGGAGACCCAGTACTTC.

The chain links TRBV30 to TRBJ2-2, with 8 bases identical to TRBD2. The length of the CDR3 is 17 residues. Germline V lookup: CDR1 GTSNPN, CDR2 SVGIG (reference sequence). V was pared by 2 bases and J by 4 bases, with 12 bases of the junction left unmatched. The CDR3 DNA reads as TGTGCCTGGAGTTTCATTCCTAGCGGGCGTGGCACCGGGGAGCTGTTTTTT. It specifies CAWSFIPSGRGTGELFF.

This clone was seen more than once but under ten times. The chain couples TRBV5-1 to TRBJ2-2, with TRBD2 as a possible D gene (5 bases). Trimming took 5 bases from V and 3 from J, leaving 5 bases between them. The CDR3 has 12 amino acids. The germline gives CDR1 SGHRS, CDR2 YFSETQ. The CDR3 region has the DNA TGCGCCAGCAGAGCGGACACCGGGGAGCTGTTTTTT. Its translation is CASRADTGELFF.

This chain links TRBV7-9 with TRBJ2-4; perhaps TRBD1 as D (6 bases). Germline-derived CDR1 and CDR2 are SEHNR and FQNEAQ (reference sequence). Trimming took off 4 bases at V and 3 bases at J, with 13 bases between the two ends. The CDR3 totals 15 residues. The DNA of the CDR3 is TGTGCCAGCAGCTCCCCAGCGGACAGCAAAAACATTCAGTACTTC. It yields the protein CASSSPADSKNIQYF. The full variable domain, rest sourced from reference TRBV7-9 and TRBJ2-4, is DTGVSQNPRHKITKRGQNVTFRCDPISEHNRLYWYRQTLGQGPEFLTYFQNEAQLEKSRLLSDRFSAERPKGSFSTLEIQRTEQGDSAMYLCASSSPADSKNIQYFGAGTRLSVL.

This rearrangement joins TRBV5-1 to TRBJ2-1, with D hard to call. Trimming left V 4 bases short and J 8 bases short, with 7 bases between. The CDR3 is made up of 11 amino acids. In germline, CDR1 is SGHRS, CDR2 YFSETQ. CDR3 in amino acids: CASSVGDEQFF. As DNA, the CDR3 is TGCGCCAGCAGCGTTGGGGATGAGCAGTTCTTC.

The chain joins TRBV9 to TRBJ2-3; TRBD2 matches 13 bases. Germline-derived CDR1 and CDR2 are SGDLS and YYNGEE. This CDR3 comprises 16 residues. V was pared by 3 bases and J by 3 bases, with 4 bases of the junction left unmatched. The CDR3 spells CASSDGLAGETDTQYF. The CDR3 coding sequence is TGTGCCAGCAGCGACGGACTAGCGGGAGAGACAGATACGCAGTATTTT.

The CDR3 reads CSGRDTEAFF. For the CDR3, the DNA is TGCAGTGGGAGAGACACTGAAGCTTTCTTT. The chain links TRBV29-1 to TRBJ1-1; no clear D gene. The CDR3 is 10 residues long. Looked up from germline, CDR1 is SQVTM and CDR2 is ANQGSEA.

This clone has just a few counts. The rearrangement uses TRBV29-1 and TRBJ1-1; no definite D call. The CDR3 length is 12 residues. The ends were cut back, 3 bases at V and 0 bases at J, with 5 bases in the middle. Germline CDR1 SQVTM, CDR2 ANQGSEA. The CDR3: CSVDGLNTEAFF. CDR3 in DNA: TGCAGCGTTGATGGATTGAACACTGAAGCTTTCTTT.

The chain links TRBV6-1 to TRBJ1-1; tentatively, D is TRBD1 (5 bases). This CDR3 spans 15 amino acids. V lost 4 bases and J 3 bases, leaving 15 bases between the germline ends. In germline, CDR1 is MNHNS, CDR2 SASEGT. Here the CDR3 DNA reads TGTGCCAGCAGTGCTCAGGACATGTCGGACACTGAAGCTTTCTTT. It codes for CASSAQDMSDTEAFF.

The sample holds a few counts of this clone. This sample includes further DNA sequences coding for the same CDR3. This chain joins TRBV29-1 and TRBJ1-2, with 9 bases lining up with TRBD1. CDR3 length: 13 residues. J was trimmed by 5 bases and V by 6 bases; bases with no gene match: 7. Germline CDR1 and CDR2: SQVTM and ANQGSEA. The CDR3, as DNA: TGCAGCGTGAGGACAGGGGAAGGATATGGCTACACCTTC. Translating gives CSVRTGEGYGYTF.

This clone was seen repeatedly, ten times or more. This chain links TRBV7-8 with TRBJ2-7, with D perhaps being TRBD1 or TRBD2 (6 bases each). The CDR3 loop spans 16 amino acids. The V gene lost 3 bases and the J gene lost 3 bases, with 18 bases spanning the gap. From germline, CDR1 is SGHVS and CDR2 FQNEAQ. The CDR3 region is CASSLTNLGGYYEQYF. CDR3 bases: TGTGCCAGCAGCTTGACCAACTTAGGGGGGTACTACGAGCAGTACTTC.